The present T cell receptor beta chain was sequenced within a study of blood T cell repertoires in COVID-19. Participant age was roughly 18 to 100 years, and participants resided in 24 US areas. The CDR3 consists of 15 residues. V lost 0 bases and J lost 0; bases outside the gene matches: 0. Germline CDR1 is SNHLY and CDR2 is FYNNEI. This clone is a singleton in its sample. Here immunoSEQ multiplex PCR was the method, and the copy in TCRdb shows in-frame clones only, minus some. The profile shows approximately 220,000 clones, about nine tenths of them singletons. This chain uses TRBV2 with TRBJ1-2; 8 positions agree with TRBD1. Sequences were obtained from PBMCs or T cells enriched from blood (not recorded which). The source is a woman aged 40-49 years with acute COVID-19. The CDR3 nucleotides read TGTGCCAGCAGTGAAGCACAGGGGGCTAACTATGGCTACACCTTC. It specifies CASSEAQGANYGYTF.